This T cell receptor beta chain emerged from a study of identifying expanded T cells in peripheral blood (dated by TCRdb to the late 2010s). At the level of the whole study: Separate aliquots of the same genomic DNA pool were sequenced to produce technical replicates, and four replicates were compared in pairs.

TCRbeta CDR3 regions were profiled with the immunoSEQ Assay using bias-controlled multiplex PCR amplification of genomic DNA. From the authors' description of their analysis: To quantify the absolute abundance of each unique TCRbeta CDR3 region, the sequences were collapsed and filtered. Differential abundance was assessed using a binomial (Fisher-equivalent) model and a beta-binomial model in which time-dependent variance fitted from healthy donors was added. Clones with fewer than 5 combined templates were removed, and a clone was called differentially abundant if the clone's Benjamini-Hochberg FDR was below 0.01. Using the form v = (b*log(k)+a)^2, the beta-binomial variance was modeled as a function of the total template count across the two samples. What TCRdb holds here is the immuneACCESS table cut down to in-frame rearrangements. Part of the clones is not present; checked against another copy, under half of the missing clones reflect an unresolved V gene, and the others are unexplained. V and J calls and clone size are as listed in that table; D and trimming were resolved from the DNA. The sample has approximately 100,000 clones on record, approximately 90% of them singletons. The ten largest make up approximately 18% of the sample.

What the study reported, not specific to this receptor: It was expected by the authors that biological variance in healthy repertoires might increase further over much longer intervals, such as months to years. Across all healthy-donor time intervals, the beta-binomial model significantly cut both the number of clones called differentially abundant and the false-positive rate. The binomial model flagged around 1.3 differentially abundant clones between technical replicates, compared with about 16 over about 2 weeks and 19 over around four weeks. In all healthy donors, the variance in clone template counts between samples taken roughly 14 days apart rose significantly as total template count increased.

A remark on this clone: It has no known antigen specificity. It has no much larger one-base neighbor in the sample; base qualities were not kept.

During the collection period, no infections or other immune events were recorded for the healthy donors. Healthy-donor blood repertoires served as a training cohort to calibrate time-dependent variance in a beta-binomial model of T-cell clone differential abundance. The training cohort was composed of about 10 healthy donors, 3 female and 7 male. The donors were between roughly 25 and 70 years old, with an average age of roughly 41 years. Whole blood from each healthy donor was obtained from a commercial supplier and was collected at three time points roughly 14 days apart. For immunosequencing, genomic DNA was extracted from unsorted whole blood. Cut back by 3 bases and 0 bases, the V and J ends lie 21 bases apart. For CDR1 and CDR2, the germline V gene lists SGHNT and YENEEA. The CDR3, cysteine through phenylalanine, is 20 amino acids long. Only CDR3 DNA is held: 60 bases, read in frame from base 1.

The sequencing input was blood. This chain joins TRBV11-3 to TRBJ1-6; matching of 5 bases hints at TRBD1 as the D gene. The origin of this receptor is a person aged 18 to 75 in good health. At the DNA level, the sequence is TGTGCCAGCAGCTTGTTCGGGGGTGAGGGTTGGGGCTCCTATAATTCACCCCTCCACTTT. Its protein reads: CASSLFGGEGWGSYNSPLHF.